A selection of T cell receptor beta chains follows, all from one sample in a study of blood T cells in healthy people across ages. One entry per CDR3 protein results from TCRdb running MiXCR on the 5' RACE reads. The repertoire holds roughly 680,000 distinct CDR3 sequences, with 20% to 25% as singletons. Sequencing was carried out using blood. These receptors were taken from a man in his sixties or seventies in good health. Each CDR3 is given without its conserved first and last residue. The order of the fields is D gene, J gene, V gene, CDR3 protein. A D gene is named only where the DNA matches it firmly.

D: .; J: TRBJ1-1; V: TRBV19; CDR3: ASSIMGQGDTEAF
D: TRBD1; J: TRBJ1-1; V: TRBV4-3; CDR3: ASSQSLTGMNTEAF
D: TRBD2; J: TRBJ2-1; V: TRBV28; CDR3: ASGGLAGAHNEQF
D: TRBD1; J: TRBJ2-6; V: TRBV10-2; CDR3: ASSELGGKLSGANVLT
D: .; J: TRBJ2-1; V: TRBV15; CDR3: ATSRDSQPYNEQF
D: .; J: TRBJ1-1; V: TRBV5-1; CDR3: ASSLGIGTGVNTEAF
D: .; J: TRBJ2-7; V: TRBV6-2/TRBV6-3; CDR3: ASKGTDKAYEQY
D: .; J: TRBJ2-5; V: TRBV7-2; CDR3: ASSLARFSRTRQETQY
D: TRBD2; J: TRBJ2-1; V: TRBV7-2; CDR3: ASSLSAGEHNEQF
D: .; J: TRBJ2-7; V: TRBV20-1; CDR3: SATQVRGSSYGQY
D: .; J: TRBJ2-3; V: TRBV6-1; CDR3: ASSFSSDTQY
D: .; J: TRBJ1-4; V: TRBV2; CDR3: ASSGVLATNEKLF
D: .; J: TRBJ2-3; V: TRBV6-5; CDR3: ASTKTGLSTDTQY
D: TRBD2; J: .; V: TRBV6-2/TRBV6-3; CDR3: ASSTSGSEQY
D: .; J: TRBJ2-1; V: TRBV12-5; CDR3: ASGLGRASPNEQF
D: TRBD2; J: TRBJ2-1; V: TRBV6-4; CDR3: ASSDGSGSSYNEQF
D: TRBD1; J: TRBJ1-2; V: TRBV28; CDR3: ATKIQGYGYT
D: .; J: TRBJ1-4; V: TRBV9; CDR3: ASSARSGTNNEKLF
D: .; J: TRBJ2-2; V: TRBV12-3/TRBV12-4; CDR3: ASRQYTGELF
D: .; J: TRBJ2-5; V: TRBV2; CDR3: ASTGRGSQETQY
D: TRBD2; J: TRBJ2-1; V: TRBV20-1; CDR3: SARKPSGMPYNEQF
D: .; J: TRBJ2-7; V: TRBV11-2; CDR3: ASSLAAESSGSYEQY
D: TRBD2; J: TRBJ2-1; V: TRBV5-1; CDR3: ASSLTSGRIYNEQF
D: TRBD1; J: TRBJ2-5; V: TRBV6-2/TRBV6-3; CDR3: ASKQGVETQY
D: TRBD1; J: TRBJ2-5; V: TRBV6-5; CDR3: ASIADRERGTQY
D: .; J: TRBJ1-4; V: TRBV5-1; CDR3: ASSLASLGLGLANEKLF
D: TRBD2; J: TRBJ2-5; V: TRBV7-9; CDR3: ASSLRTSGRGY
D: TRBD1; J: TRBJ1-2; V: TRBV12-3/TRBV12-4; CDR3: ASSAGDRWSVYT
D: .; J: TRBJ2-2; V: TRBV4-1; CDR3: ASSQLATGELF
D: TRBD1; J: TRBJ2-1; V: TRBV20-1; CDR3: SARVRDRVFYNEQF
D: .; J: TRBJ1-4; V: TRBV13; CDR3: ASGFRTANEKLF
D: .; J: TRBJ1-2; V: TRBV6-2/TRBV6-3; CDR3: ASRPSGGNYGYT
D: .; J: TRBJ2-1; V: TRBV9; CDR3: ASSVQPGTVSEQF
D: TRBD2; J: TRBJ2-3; V: TRBV9; CDR3: ASSPTSGSSYTQY
D: .; J: .; V: TRBV5-1; CDR3: ASSLGSEAYNEQF
D: .; J: TRBJ1-2; V: TRBV5-6; CDR3: ASSLARRYHGYT
D: .; J: TRBJ2-2; V: TRBV12-3/TRBV12-4; CDR3: ASSQRERLGELF
D: .; J: TRBJ2-5; V: TRBV7-9; CDR3: ASRASGTQY
D: TRBD2; J: TRBJ2-1; V: TRBV15; CDR3: ATSRLPRLAWDEQF
D: TRBD2; J: TRBJ2-4; V: TRBV5-1; CDR3: ASRPTSAYHIQY
D: .; J: TRBJ1-4; V: TRBV6-2/TRBV6-3; CDR3: ASRRSASAANEKLF
D: TRBD2; J: TRBJ2-3; V: TRBV20-1; CDR3: SHAREITDTQY